This record looks at one TCR beta chain sequence and its context. CDR1 MNHEY and CDR2 SVGAGI come from the germline V gene. The CDR3 loop spans 14 amino acids. Trimming at V came to 7 bases and at J to 10 bases, leaving 8 bases not matched to a gene. The data originate from a study of shared clonotypes between healthy human individuals. PCR replicates from unsorted PBMC used about 300 ng DNA, and this amount was about 30,000 T cell genomes. Produced via immunoSEQ multiplex PCR; TCRdb's table is partial and in-frame only. Here the sample spans about 470,000 clones, roughly 77% being singletons. Sequenced: PBMCs. The sequence derives from a woman aged 40 to 50 in good health. Some clones in this sample may be carry-over from other donors' samples. This rearrangement joins TRBV6-5 to TRBJ2-1; 12 bases agree with TRBD2. CDR3 residues: CASTATSGSNEQFF. In DNA, the CDR3 is TGTGCCAGCACGGCGACTAGCGGGAGTAACGAGCAGTTCTTC.